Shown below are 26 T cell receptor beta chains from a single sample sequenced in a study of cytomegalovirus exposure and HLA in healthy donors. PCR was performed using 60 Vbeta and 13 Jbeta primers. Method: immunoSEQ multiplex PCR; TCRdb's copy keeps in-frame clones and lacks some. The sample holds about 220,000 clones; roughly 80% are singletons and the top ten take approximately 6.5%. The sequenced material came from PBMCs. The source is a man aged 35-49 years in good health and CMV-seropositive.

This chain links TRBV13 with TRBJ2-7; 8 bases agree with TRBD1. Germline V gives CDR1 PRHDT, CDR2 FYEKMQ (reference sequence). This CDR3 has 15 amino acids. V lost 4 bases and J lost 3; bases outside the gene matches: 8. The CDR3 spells CASSSGTGPFYEQYF. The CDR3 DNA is TGTGCCAGCAGCTCAGGGACAGGACCGTTCTACGAGCAGTACTTC.

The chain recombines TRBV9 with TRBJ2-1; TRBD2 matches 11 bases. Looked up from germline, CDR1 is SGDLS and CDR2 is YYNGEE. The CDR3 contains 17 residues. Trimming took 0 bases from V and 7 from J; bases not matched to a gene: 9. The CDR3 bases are TGTGCCAGCAGCGTAGCCCTACTAGCGGGAGTGAATAATGAGCAGTTCTTC. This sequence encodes CASSVALLAGVNNEQFF.

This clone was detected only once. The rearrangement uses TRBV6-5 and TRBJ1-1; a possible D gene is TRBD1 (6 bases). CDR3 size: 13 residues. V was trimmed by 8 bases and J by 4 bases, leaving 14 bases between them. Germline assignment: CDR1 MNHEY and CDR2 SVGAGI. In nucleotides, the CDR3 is TGTGCCAGCCTCACAGGGTTCGGCACTGAAGCTTTCTTT. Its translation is CASLTGFGTEAFF.

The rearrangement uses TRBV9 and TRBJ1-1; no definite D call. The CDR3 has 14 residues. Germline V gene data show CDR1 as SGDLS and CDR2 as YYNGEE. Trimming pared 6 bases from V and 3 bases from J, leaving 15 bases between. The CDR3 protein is CASNSPGSDTEAFF. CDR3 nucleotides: TGTGCCAGCAACTCTCCGGGGTCGGACACTGAAGCTTTCTTT.

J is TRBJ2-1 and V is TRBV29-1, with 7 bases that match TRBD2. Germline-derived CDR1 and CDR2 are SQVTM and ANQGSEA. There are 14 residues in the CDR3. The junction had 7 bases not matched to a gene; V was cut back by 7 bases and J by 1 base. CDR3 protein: CSAEGGSSYNEQFF. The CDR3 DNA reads TGCAGCGCAGAGGGCGGGAGTTCCTACAATGAGCAGTTCTTC.

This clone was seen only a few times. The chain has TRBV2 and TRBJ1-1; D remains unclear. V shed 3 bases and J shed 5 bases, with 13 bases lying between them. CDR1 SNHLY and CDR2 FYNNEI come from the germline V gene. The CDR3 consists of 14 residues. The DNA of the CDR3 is TGTGCCAGCAGTGACTGGACGGGGAAAACTGAAGCTTTCTTT. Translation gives CASSDWTGKTEAFF.

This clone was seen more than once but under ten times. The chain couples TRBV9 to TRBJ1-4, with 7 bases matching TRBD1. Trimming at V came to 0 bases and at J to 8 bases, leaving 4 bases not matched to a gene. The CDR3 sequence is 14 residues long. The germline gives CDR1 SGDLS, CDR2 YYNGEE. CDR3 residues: CASSVAGGGEKLFF. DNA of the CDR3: TGTGCCAGCAGCGTAGCAGGGGGAGGAGAAAAACTGTTTTTT.

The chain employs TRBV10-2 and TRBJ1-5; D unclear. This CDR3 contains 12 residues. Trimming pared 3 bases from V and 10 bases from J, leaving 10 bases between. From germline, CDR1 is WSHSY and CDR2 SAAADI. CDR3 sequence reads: CASSDLISPQHF. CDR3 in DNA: TGCGCCAGCAGTGATCTCATCAGTCCCCAGCATTTT.

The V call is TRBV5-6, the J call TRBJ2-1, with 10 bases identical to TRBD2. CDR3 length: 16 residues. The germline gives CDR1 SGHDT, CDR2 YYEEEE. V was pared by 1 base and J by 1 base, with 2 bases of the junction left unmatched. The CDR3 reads CASSLRTSGSYNEQFF. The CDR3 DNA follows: TGTGCCAGCAGCTTGCGGACTAGCGGTTCCTACAATGAGCAGTTCTTC.

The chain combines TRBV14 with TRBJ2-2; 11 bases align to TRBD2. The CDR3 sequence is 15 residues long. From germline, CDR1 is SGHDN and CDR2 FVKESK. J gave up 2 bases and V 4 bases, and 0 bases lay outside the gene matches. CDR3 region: CASSRLAGNTGELFF. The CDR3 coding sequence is TGTGCCAGCAGCCGACTAGCGGGAAACACCGGGGAGCTGTTTTTT. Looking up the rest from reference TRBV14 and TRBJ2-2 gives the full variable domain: EAGVTQFPSHSVIEKGQTVTLRCDPISGHDNLYWYRRVMGKEIKFLLHFVKESKQDESGMPNNRFLAERTGGTYSTLKVQPAELEDSGVYFCASSRLAGNTGELFFGEGSRLTVL.

The CDR3 spells CASSKQGVTEAFF. The CDR3 DNA follows: TGCGCCAGCAGTAAACAGGGAGTAACTGAAGCTTTCTTT. The gene calls are TRBV10-1 and TRBJ1-1; maybe TRBD1 (6 bases). In germline, CDR1 is WNHNN, CDR2 SYGVQD (reference sequence). V was clipped by 5 bases and J by 5 bases, with 12 bases between them. The CDR3 sequence is 13 residues long.

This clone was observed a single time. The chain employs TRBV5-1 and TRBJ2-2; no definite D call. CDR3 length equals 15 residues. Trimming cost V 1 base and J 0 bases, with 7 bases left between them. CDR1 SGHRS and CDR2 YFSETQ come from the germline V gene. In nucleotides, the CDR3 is TGCGCCAGCAGCTTGCTAGGCCCGAACACCGGGGAGCTGTTTTTT. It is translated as CASSLLGPNTGELFF.

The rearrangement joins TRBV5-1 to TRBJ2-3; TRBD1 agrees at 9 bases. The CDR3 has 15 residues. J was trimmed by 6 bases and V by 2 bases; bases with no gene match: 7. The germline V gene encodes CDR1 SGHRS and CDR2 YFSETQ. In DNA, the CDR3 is TGCGCCAGCAGCTTCCGGGACAGGGCATACGATACGCAGTATTTT. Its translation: CASSFRDRAYDTQYF.

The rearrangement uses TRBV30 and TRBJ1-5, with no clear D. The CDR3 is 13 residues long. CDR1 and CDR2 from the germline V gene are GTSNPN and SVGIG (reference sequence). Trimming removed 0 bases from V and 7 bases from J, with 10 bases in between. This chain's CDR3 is CAWSVSERQPQHF. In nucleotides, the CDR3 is TGTGCCTGGAGTGTATCGGAGCGGCAGCCCCAGCATTTT.

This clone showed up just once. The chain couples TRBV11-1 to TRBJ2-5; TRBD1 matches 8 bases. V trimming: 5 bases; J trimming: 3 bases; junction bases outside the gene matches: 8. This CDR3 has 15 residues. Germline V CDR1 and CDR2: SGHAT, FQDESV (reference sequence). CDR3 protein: CASSTPRGQEETQYF. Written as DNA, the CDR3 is TGTGCCAGCAGCACGCCCAGGGGGCAGGAAGAGACCCAGTACTTC.

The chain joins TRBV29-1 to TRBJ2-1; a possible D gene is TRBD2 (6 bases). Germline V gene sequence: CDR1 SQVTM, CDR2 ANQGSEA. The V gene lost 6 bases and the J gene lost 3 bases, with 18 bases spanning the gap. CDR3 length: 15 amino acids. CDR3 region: CSVVIRDSLYNEQFF. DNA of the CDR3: TGCAGCGTAGTGATCCGGGACTCACTCTACAATGAGCAGTTCTTC.

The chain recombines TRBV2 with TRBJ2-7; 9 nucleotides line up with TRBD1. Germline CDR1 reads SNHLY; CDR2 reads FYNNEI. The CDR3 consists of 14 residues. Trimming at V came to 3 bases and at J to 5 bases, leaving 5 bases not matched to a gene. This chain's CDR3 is CASSEGQGGNEQYF. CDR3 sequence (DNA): TGTGCCAGCAGTGAGGGACAGGGAGGGAACGAGCAGTACTTC.

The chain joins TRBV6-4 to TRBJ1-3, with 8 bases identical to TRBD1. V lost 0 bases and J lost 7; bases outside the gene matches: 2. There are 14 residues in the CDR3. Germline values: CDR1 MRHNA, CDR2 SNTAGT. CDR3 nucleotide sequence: TGTGCCAGCAGTGACTCCGGACAGGGTAACACCATATATTTT. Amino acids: CASSDSGQGNTIYF.

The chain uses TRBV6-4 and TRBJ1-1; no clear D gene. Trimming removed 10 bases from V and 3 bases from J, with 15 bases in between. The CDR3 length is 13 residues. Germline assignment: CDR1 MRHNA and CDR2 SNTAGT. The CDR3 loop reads CATSLKSDTEAFF. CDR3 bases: TGTGCCACCTCCTTAAAGAGTGACACTGAAGCTTTCTTT.

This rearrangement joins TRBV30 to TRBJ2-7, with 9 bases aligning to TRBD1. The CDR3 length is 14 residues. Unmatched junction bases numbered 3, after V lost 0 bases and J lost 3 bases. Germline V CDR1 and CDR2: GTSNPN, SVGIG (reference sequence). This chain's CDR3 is CAWSVGQGNYEQYF. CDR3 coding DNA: TGTGCCTGGAGTGTGGGACAGGGAAACTACGAGCAGTACTTC.

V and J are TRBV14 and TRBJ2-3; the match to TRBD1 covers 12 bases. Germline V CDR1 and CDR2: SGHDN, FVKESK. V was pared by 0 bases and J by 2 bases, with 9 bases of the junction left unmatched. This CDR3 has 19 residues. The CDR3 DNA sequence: TGTGCCAGCAGCCAAGATAGGGACAGGGGGCAGGTTGCCACAGATACGCAGTATTTT. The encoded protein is CASSQDRDRGQVATDTQYF.

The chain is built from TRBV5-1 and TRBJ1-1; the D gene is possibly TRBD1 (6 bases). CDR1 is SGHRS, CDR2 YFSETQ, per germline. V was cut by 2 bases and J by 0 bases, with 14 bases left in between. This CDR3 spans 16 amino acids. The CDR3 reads CASSLTTGHMNTEAFF. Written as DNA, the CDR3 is TGCGCCAGCAGCTTAACTACGGGACATATGAACACTGAAGCTTTCTTT.

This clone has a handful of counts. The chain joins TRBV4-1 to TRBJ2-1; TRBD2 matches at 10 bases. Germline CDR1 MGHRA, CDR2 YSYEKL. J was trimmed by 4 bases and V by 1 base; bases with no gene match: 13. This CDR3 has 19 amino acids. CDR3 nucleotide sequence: TGCGCCAGCAGCCAAGTTAGTGTAGCTAGCGGGAGTGGTTACAATGAGCAGTTCTTC. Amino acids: CASSQVSVASGSGYNEQFF.

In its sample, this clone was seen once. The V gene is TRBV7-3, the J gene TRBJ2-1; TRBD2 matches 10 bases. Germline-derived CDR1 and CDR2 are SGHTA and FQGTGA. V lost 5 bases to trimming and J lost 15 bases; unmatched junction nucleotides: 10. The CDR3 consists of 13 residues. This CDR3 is CASSAKREGRPFF. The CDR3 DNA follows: TGTGCCAGCAGCGCAAAGCGGGAGGGAAGGCCGTTCTTC. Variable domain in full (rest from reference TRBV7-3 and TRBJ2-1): GAGVSQTPSNKVTEKGKYVELRCDPISGHTALYWYRQSLGQGPEFLIYFQGTGAADDSGLPNDRFFAVRPEGSVSTLKIQRTERGDSAVYLCASSAKREGRPFFGPGTRLTVL.

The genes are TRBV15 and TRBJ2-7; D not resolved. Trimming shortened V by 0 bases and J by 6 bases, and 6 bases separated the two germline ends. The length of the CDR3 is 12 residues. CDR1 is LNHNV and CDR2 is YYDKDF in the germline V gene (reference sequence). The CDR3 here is CATSRDNGEQYF. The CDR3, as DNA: TGTGCCACCAGCAGAGATAACGGCGAGCAGTACTTC.

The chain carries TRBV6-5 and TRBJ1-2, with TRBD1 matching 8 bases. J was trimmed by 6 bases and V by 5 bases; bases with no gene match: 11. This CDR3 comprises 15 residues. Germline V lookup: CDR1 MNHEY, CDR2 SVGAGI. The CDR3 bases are TGTGCCAGCAGTCTCTGGACAGGGCAGAAGGATGGCTACACCTTC. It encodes CASSLWTGQKDGYTF.